The 14 T cell receptor beta chains below come from one sample, sequenced in a study of CD8 T cells in ankylosing spondylitis. TCRdb re-derived calls from the 5' RACE reads in MiXCR, one entry per CDR3 protein. Seen here are a few hundred thousand distinct CDR3 sequences, around 20% observed once, and the top ten hold 7.8%. The sequenced sample was blood, either unsorted or a sorted T cell fraction (not recorded which). The source is a male donor with ankylosing spondylitis or in good health (not recorded which).

The genes are TRBV5-1 and TRBJ2-6; no clear D gene. The V end was cut by 4 bases, the J end by 4 bases, with 12 bases between. The CDR3 consists of 15 residues. The germline V gene has CDR1 SGHRS and CDR2 YFSETQ. CDR3 DNA sequence: TGCGCCAGCAGCCAGGACCCAGGAGGGGCCAACGTCCTGACTTTC. It codes for CASSQDPGGANVLTF.

This clonotype was detected a few times. V is TRBV5-1 and J is TRBJ1-2; TRBD1 aligns across 7 bases. V lost 4 bases, J lost 1 base, and 4 bases stayed unmatched. CDR3 length: 14 residues. Germline CDR1 and CDR2: SGHRS and YFSETQ. CDR3 amino acids: CASSPGQINYGYTF. The CDR3 nucleotides read TGCGCCAGCAGCCCGGGACAGATTAACTATGGCTACACCTTC.

This clonotype was seen ten or more times. The chain recombines TRBV10-3 with TRBJ2-3, with TRBD1 identical over 10 bases. The CDR3 sequence is 17 residues long. Unmatched junction bases numbered 15, after V lost 6 bases and J lost 6 bases. Per the germline V gene, CDR1 is ENHRY and CDR2 is SYGVKD. As DNA, the CDR3 is TGTGCCATCAGAAGTGGCCCGGGACAGGGGCGGAAGGATACGCAGTATTTT. Translating gives CAIRSGPGQGRKDTQYF.

A word on this clonotype: This clone may be a read error of a much larger clone one base away. This chain uses TRBV25-1 with TRBJ2-3; 10 bases are shared with TRBD1. The V gene's germline CDR1 is MGHDK and CDR2 SYGVNS. This CDR3 is 16 amino acids long. The V segment lost 3 bases and the J segment 1 base; nucleotides outside the gene matches: 4. This CDR3 reads CASSDSGTGGTDTQYF. DNA for the CDR3: TGTGCCAGCAGTGACTCCGGGACAGGGGGCACAGATACGCAGTATTTT.

The chain uses TRBV7-8 and TRBJ2-7; 14 bases map to TRBD2. In germline, CDR1 is SGHVS, CDR2 FQNEAQ. The CDR3 runs 15 residues. Unmatched junction bases numbered 2, after V lost 3 bases and J lost 4 bases. The DNA of the CDR3 is TGTGCCAGCAGCTTCGGACTAGCGGGGGGATACGAGCAGTACGTC. Encoded protein: CASSFGLAGGYEQYV.

V is TRBV24-1 and J is TRBJ1-2, with D unclear. This CDR3 is 13 amino acids long. Germline CDR1 KGHDR, CDR2 SFDVKD. V shed 4 bases and J shed 3 bases, with 8 bases lying between them. The CDR3 here is CATSESGYYGYTF. As DNA, the CDR3 is TGTGCCACCAGTGAGTCGGGGTACTATGGCTACACCTTC.

This clonotype was detected a few times. The CDR3 loop is CAIRREAGELFF. For the CDR3, the DNA is TGTGCCATCCGTAGGGAGGCCGGGGAGCTGTTTTTT. The chain combines TRBV10-3 with TRBJ2-2; D is possibly TRBD2 (6 bases). Germline V gene sequence: CDR1 ENHRY, CDR2 SYGVKD. CDR3 size: 12 residues. V was cut by 8 bases and J by 6 bases, with 10 bases left in between.

The sample holds a few counts of this clonotype. The chain has TRBV4-2 and TRBJ1-1, with TRBD1 matching 8 bases. CDR1 is LGHNA, CDR2 YNFKEQ, per germline. CDR3 length: 18 residues. After removal of 0 bases from V and 1 base from J, the junction contained 10 bases not matched to a gene. The CDR3 coding sequence is TGTGCCAGCAGCCAAGAGCCCGGGACAGGTGGTCGGAACACTGAAGCTTTCTTT. This translates into CASSQEPGTGGRNTEAFF.

The chain carries TRBV4-1 and TRBJ2-1; D might be TRBD2 (6 bases). Germline-derived CDR1 and CDR2 are MGHRA and YSYEKL. The ends were cut back, 5 bases at V and 3 bases at J, with 11 bases in the middle. This CDR3 is 14 amino acids long. Written as DNA, the CDR3 is TGCGCCAGCAGCTACGGGAGTCTCTACAATGAGCAGTTCTTC. Translating gives CASSYGSLYNEQFF.

This chain connects TRBV6-5 to TRBJ2-5; 8 positions match TRBD2. Germline V gene lookup returns CDR1 MNHEY and CDR2 SVGAGI. The CDR3 contains 14 residues. With 3 bases clipped from V and 4 bases from J, the junction kept 4 bases outside the gene matches. The CDR3 sequence is CASSYRTSGETQYF. CDR3 nucleotide sequence: TGTGCCAGCAGTTATCGCACTAGCGGAGAGACCCAGTACTTC.

The gene calls are TRBV12-3 or TRBV12-4 and TRBJ2-3; D ambiguous. Trimming took off 6 bases at V and 0 bases at J, with 13 bases between the two ends. CDR3 length: 15 amino acids. CDR3 sequence: CASSLYASSTDTQYF. In DNA form, the CDR3 reads TGTGCCAGCAGCCTATACGCATCTAGCACAGATACGCAGTATTTT.

This clonotype was counted between two and nine times. V usage is TRBV10-3 and J usage is TRBJ2-1; 11 nucleotides agree with TRBD2. Germline V gene data show CDR1 as ENHRY and CDR2 as SYGVKD. V lost 3 bases, J lost 6 bases, and 7 bases stayed unmatched. This CDR3 is 16 amino acids long. The chain's CDR3 is CAISDSGRALSNEQFF. CDR3 in DNA: TGTGCCATCAGTGATAGCGGGAGGGCCCTAAGCAATGAGCAGTTCTTC.

Many counts were recorded for this clonotype. This chain connects TRBV20-1 to TRBJ2-1; TRBD2 agrees at 11 bases. J lost 6 bases, V lost 1 base, and 2 bases had no gene match. Germline V gene lookup returns CDR1 DFQATT and CDR2 SNEGSKA (reference sequence). The CDR3 runs 14 residues. CDR3 protein: CSARVAGGSNEQFF. Here the CDR3 DNA reads TGCAGTGCTAGAGTAGCGGGAGGGTCCAATGAGCAGTTCTTC.

The V and J genes are TRBV13 and TRBJ1-5; D is ambiguous. Trimming took off 5 bases at V and 0 bases at J, with 11 bases between the two ends. The CDR3 covers 15 residues. Per germline, CDR1 PRHDT and CDR2 FYEKMQ (reference sequence). Here the CDR3 reads CASSIGRDSNQPQHF. CDR3 bases: TGTGCCAGCAGCATCGGACGGGATAGCAATCAGCCCCAGCATTTT.